This T cell receptor (beta chain) was captured in a study of blood T cell repertoires in COVID-19. Study background: COVID-19 samples from acute and convalescent phases originated in the United States, Italy and Spain. In each case, the material was cDNA or gDNA derived from T cells, B-cell-depleted T cells, or PBMCs.

Trimming left V 4 bases short and J 2 bases short, with 9 bases between. The CDR3 contains 13 residues. Germline assignment: CDR1 LNHDA and CDR2 SQIVND (reference sequence). Original handling: Amplification with reference gene primers provided the estimates of nucleated cell counts. The table came from immunoSEQ multiplex PCR; TCRdb's copy has only in-frame clones and leaves some out. The V and J calls and clone size were taken over from that table, and D and trimming were inferred from the DNA. The repertoire has about 250,000 clones, 87% of them found once; the top ten carry 3%. Sequenced sample: peripheral blood. The gene calls are TRBV19 and TRBJ2-7, with a weak D call TRBD2 (5 bases). This TCR was recovered from a man between 18 and 29 years old with active or convalescent COVID-19. In DNA form, the CDR3 reads TGTGCCAGTAGTACTCTCGGGGCCTACGAGCAGTACTTC. As protein: CASSTLGAYEQYF.